This TCR beta chain was recorded in a study of blood T cell repertoires in COVID-19. As for the study in general: Whether acute or convalescent, the COVID-19 samples came from the United States, Italy and Spain. PBMCs, B-cell-depleted T cells, or T cells provided the cDNA or gDNA that made up the material.

TCRdb's copy holds only in-frame clones and misses some; the assay was immunoSEQ multiplex PCR. Of 140,000 to 150,000 clones in the sample, around 87% were seen once. The CDR3 has 16 residues. Germline assignment: CDR1 SGHVS and CDR2 FNYEAQ. The trim removed 5 bases at V and 3 bases at J, leaving 9 bases unmatched. The TCR originated in a woman aged 25 to 45 with acute COVID-19. The sequenced material came from PBMCs or T cells enriched from blood (not recorded which). The chain is built from TRBV7-6 and TRBJ2-7, with 11 bases lining up with TRBD1. CDR3 region: CASSLVSGTGGYEQYF. The CDR3 DNA reads TGTGCCAGCAGCCTAGTATCCGGGACAGGGGGCTACGAGCAGTACTTC.